These 21 T cell receptor beta chains share one sample of origin, sequenced in a study of cytomegalovirus exposure and HLA in healthy donors listed by TCRdb under 2017. Libraries were constructed by the immunoSEQ multiplex PCR assay. For the multiplex PCR, a mixture combining 60 forward primers for TCR Vbeta segments and 13 reverse primers for TCR Jbeta segments was used. The source is immuneACCESS, and TCRdb retained only in-frame sequences with V and J called. Part of the clones is not carried over; for the studies checked, unresolved V genes explain less than half of this, and the remainder is unexplained. Present in this sample are about 140,000 clones, about 76% of which were seen just once. The top ten clonotypes cover roughly 3.7% of the sample. Sequencing was performed on PBMCs. The receptors were gathered from a male donor in good health and CMV-seronegative.

The CDR3 is CASSLQGSDTEAFF. The CDR3, as DNA: TGTGCCAGCAGCTTACAGGGGAGCGACACTGAAGCTTTCTTT. This sequence joins TRBV11-3 and TRBJ1-1; TRBD1 might be the D (6 bases). The length of the CDR3 is 14 residues. Germline CDR1 is SGHNT and CDR2 is YENEEA. Trimming pared 2 bases from V and 3 bases from J, leaving 10 bases between.

The chain links TRBV4-1 to TRBJ2-1; weak D call: TRBD1 (5 bases). The CDR3 has 17 residues. Per germline, CDR1 MGHRA and CDR2 YSYEKL. V was cut by 5 bases and J by 0 bases, with 17 bases left in between. In nucleotides, the CDR3 is TGCGCCAGCAGCGCACGCGTACGACAGAGCTCCTACAATGAGCAGTTCTTC. Translated, it gives CASSARVRQSSYNEQFF.

In its sample, this clone was seen a few times. This sequence joins TRBV11-2 and TRBJ2-3; 12 bases match TRBD2. The CDR3 is 19 amino acids. V gave up 0 bases and J gave up 0 bases; unmatched junction bases: 7. CDR1 and CDR2 from the germline V gene are SGHAT and FQNNGV. CDR3 region: CASSLDPSGRATSTDTQYF. Here the CDR3 DNA reads TGTGCCAGCAGCTTAGATCCTAGCGGGAGGGCTACTAGCACAGATACGCAGTATTTT.

The rearrangement links TRBV5-1 to TRBJ2-5; 12 bases agree with TRBD2. With 0 bases clipped from V and 5 bases from J, the junction kept 14 bases outside the gene matches. From germline, CDR1 is SGHRS and CDR2 YFSETQ. This CDR3 is 19 amino acids long. The CDR3 bases are TGCGCCAGCAGCTTGGCCGGCGGGCTAGCGGGAGGGGTGGACGAGACCCAGTACTTC. Translating gives CASSLAGGLAGGVDETQYF.

CDR3 region: CASSTISTDTQYF. DNA for the CDR3: TGTGCCAGTAGTACTATTTCCACAGATACGCAGTATTTT. This chain links TRBV19 with TRBJ2-3; D is unresolved. The CDR3 runs 13 residues. Trimming took 4 bases from V and 2 from J, leaving 7 bases between them. The germline V gene encodes CDR1 LNHDA and CDR2 SQIVND (reference sequence).

The sample holds a few counts of this clone. The chain recombines TRBV5-5 with TRBJ2-1, with 11 nucleotides matching TRBD2. V gave up 3 bases and J gave up 8 bases; unmatched junction bases: 13. Germline CDR1 SGHKS, CDR2 YYEKEE (reference sequence). The CDR3 sequence is 17 residues long. The CDR3 sequence: CASSSGPLAGGLYEQFF. The CDR3 DNA reads TGTGCCAGCAGCTCTGGGCCGCTAGCGGGAGGTTTGTATGAGCAGTTCTTC.

This clone was seen only once. The chain is built from TRBV5-1 and TRBJ1-1; D is perhaps TRBD1 (6 bases). Trimming stripped 4 bases from V and 5 bases from J, with 21 bases between. This CDR3 comprises 16 residues. Germline V gives CDR1 SGHRS, CDR2 YFSETQ. DNA of the CDR3: TGCGCCAGCAGCCCGCGGACAGAATCCGTTGGGACTGAAGCTTTCTTT. Translation gives CASSPRTESVGTEAFF. Variable domain in full (rest from reference TRBV5-1 and TRBJ1-1): KAGVTQTPRYLIKTRGQQVTLSCSPISGHRSVSWYQQTPGQGLQFLFEYFSETQRNKGNFPGRFSGRQFSNSRSEMNVSTLELGDSALYLCASSPRTESVGTEAFFGQGTRLTVV.

By share of the sample, this clone is large. The chain has TRBV6-4 and TRBJ1-5; 7 positions agree with TRBD1. V gave up 4 bases and J gave up 0 bases; unmatched junction bases: 9. Germline V lookup: CDR1 MRHNA, CDR2 SNTAGT. CDR3 length equals 17 residues. For the CDR3, the DNA is TGTGCCAGCAGTGTTGATGGCAGGGGGTTTAGCAATCAGCCCCAGCATTTT. It yields the protein CASSVDGRGFSNQPQHF.

This chain links TRBV7-9 with TRBJ2-5; D unclear. The germline V gene encodes CDR1 SEHNR and CDR2 FQNEAQ (reference sequence). V was pared by 5 bases and J by 4 bases, with 17 bases between. The CDR3 loop spans 15 amino acids. The chain's CDR3 is CASSPPKSLGETQYF. The CDR3 nucleotides read TGTGCCAGCAGCCCCCCAAAGTCCCTAGGAGAGACCCAGTACTTC. The whole variable domain, filled in from reference TRBV7-9 and TRBJ2-5, reads DTGVSQNPRHKITKRGQNVTFRCDPISEHNRLYWYRQTLGQGPEFLTYFQNEAQLEKSRLLSDRFSAERPKGSFSTLEIQRTEQGDSAMYLCASSPPKSLGETQYFGPGTRLLVL.

This clone has more than one count but fewer than ten. The chain has TRBV27 and TRBJ2-3, with a weak D call TRBD2 (5 bases). This CDR3 has 17 residues. The V and J ends lost 6 bases and 2 bases respectively, with 21 bases between them. Germline V gene lookup returns CDR1 MNHEY and CDR2 SMNVEV (reference sequence). CDR3 nucleotide sequence: TGTGCCAGCAGACTTCTCGGGGATAGAAAGGACACAGATACGCAGTATTTT. It encodes CASRLLGDRKDTDTQYF.

Only a few counts were recorded for this clone. At one end, the junction sequence differs from germline, possibly due to a read error. The chain joins TRBV6-1 to TRBJ2-6; TRBD2 is a possible D gene (6 bases). The CDR3 spans 19 residues. Germline CDR1 reads MNHNS; CDR2 reads SASEGT. In nucleotides, the CDR3 is TGTGCCAGCAGTGAAAGAGGACAAGGAGGGCTCTCTGGGGCCAACGGCCTGACTTTC. This codes for CASSERGQGGLSGANGLTF.

This chain links TRBV5-1 with TRBJ1-2, with 7 bases lining up with TRBD1. The CDR3 loop spans 15 amino acids. Losses at the gene ends were 6 bases for V and 2 bases for J; bases not matched to a gene: 10. Germline V lookup: CDR1 SGHRS, CDR2 YFSETQ. The DNA of the CDR3 is TGCGCCAGCAAGCCCCAGGGGGAGATAAACTATGGCTACACCTTC. Amino acids: CASKPQGEINYGYTF.

The rearrangement joins TRBV2 to TRBJ2-7; D is undetermined. Germline loops: CDR1 SNHLY, CDR2 FYNNEI. The CDR3 runs to 13 residues. Trimming removed 5 bases at V and 3 bases at J, with 11 bases between. CDR3 sequence: CASSKWQVYEQYF. In nucleotides, the CDR3 is TGTGCCAGCAGTAAGTGGCAGGTCTACGAGCAGTACTTC.

In this sample, this clone turned up many times. J is TRBJ2-3 and V is TRBV7-3, with D maybe TRBD2 (5 bases). Germline V gene data show CDR1 as SGHTA and CDR2 as FQGTGA. The CDR3 contains 15 residues. The germline V and J ends were trimmed by 5 bases and 5 bases, with 17 bases remaining between them. The CDR3 DNA reads as TGTGCCAGCAGCCACGAGGCGGGCTCGGGAGATACGCAGTATTTT. It is translated as CASSHEAGSGDTQYF.

The chain joins TRBV11-2 to TRBJ2-5; D unclear. CDR1 is SGHAT and CDR2 is FQNNGV in the germline V gene. V was cut by 0 bases and J by 2 bases, with 10 bases left in between. This CDR3 is 15 amino acids long. CDR3 in amino acids: CASSLDLGGQETQYF. The CDR3 DNA reads as TGTGCCAGCAGCTTAGATCTTGGCGGACAAGAGACCCAGTACTTC.

This chain joins TRBV6-5 and TRBJ1-2; 7 bases agree with TRBD1. Germline CDR1 reads MNHEY; CDR2 reads SVGAGI. The CDR3 extends over 14 amino acids. Germline trimming cut 4 bases from V and 5 bases from J; bases unmatched to any gene: 7. The CDR3 DNA is TGTGCCAGCAGTTCGAGACAGGGCTCGTATGGCTACACCTTC. It is translated as CASSSRQGSYGYTF.

This chain joins TRBV7-8 and TRBJ2-1, with 9 bases matching TRBD2. Per the germline V gene, CDR1 is SGHVS and CDR2 is FQNEAQ. With 4 bases clipped from V and 4 bases from J, the junction kept 8 bases outside the gene matches. This CDR3 has 16 amino acids. Here the CDR3 DNA reads TGTGCCAGCAGCTCGGGGGGGACTAGCTCATACAATGAGCAGTTCTTC. It translates to CASSSGGTSSYNEQFF.

V is TRBV4-1 and J is TRBJ1-4; maybe TRBD1 (5 bases). The CDR3 covers 14 residues. V was pared by 4 bases and J by 10 bases, with 16 bases between. Germline lookup yields CDR1 MGHRA and CDR2 YSYEKL. For the CDR3, the DNA is TGCGCCAGCAGCCCACCGGGCCCGGGGGGAAAACTGTTTTTT. It specifies CASSPPGPGGKLFF.

The chain links TRBV30 to TRBJ2-3; 8 bases align to TRBD1. The CDR3 is 16 amino acids. CDR1 and CDR2 (germline): GTSNPN, SVGIG (reference sequence). V was pared by 1 base and J by 6 bases, with 12 bases of the junction left unmatched. DNA for the CDR3: TGTGCCTGGAGTGCGGCCGGACAGGGAGTGCGGGATACGCAGTATTTT. This gives the protein CAWSAAGQGVRDTQYF.

The rearrangement links TRBV5-1 to TRBJ2-7, with 14 bases identical to TRBD2. The CDR3 sequence is 15 residues long. Germline trimming cut 4 bases from V and 4 bases from J; bases unmatched to any gene: 4. Germline V lookup: CDR1 SGHRS, CDR2 YFSETQ. In DNA, the CDR3 is TGCGCCAGCAGCGACGGGACTAGCGGGAGTTACGAGCAGTACTTC. This encodes CASSDGTSGSYEQYF.

This clone was seen once. The CDR3 protein is CASSSGPGQGALEQYF. CDR3 coding DNA: TGTGCCAGCAGTTCGGGGCCGGGACAGGGGGCGCTTGAGCAGTACTTC. V gene TRBV28 combines with J gene TRBJ2-7; TRBD1 aligns across 12 bases. Germline lookup yields CDR1 MDHEN and CDR2 SYDVKM. CDR3 length: 16 amino acids. J was trimmed by 7 bases and V by 4 bases; bases with no gene match: 11.